One sample yielded the 17 T cell receptor beta chains listed below, sequenced in a study of blood T cells in healthy people across ages. It was with a sample-barcoded 5' primer and a J-beta primer mix that a second PCR of roughly 6 to 12 cycles was run. Using its own MiXCR run on the 5' RACE reads, TCRdb lists one record per CDR3 protein. Of 730,000 or so distinct CDR3 sequences listed, 35% to 50% are singletons. The sequenced sample consisted of blood. The receptors shown here come from a man of 80 years or more in good health.

As for this clonotype: A single base separates this from a much larger clone, so it may be a read error. The CDR3 coding sequence is TGTGCCCGCAGCCGCCCAGCACATGAGCAGTTCTTC. It is translated as CARSRPAHEQFF. The V and J genes are TRBV7-2 and TRBJ2-1; D unresolved. The germline gives CDR1 SGHTA, CDR2 FQGNSA. The CDR3 sequence is 12 residues long.

The genes are TRBV28 and TRBJ1-6; D not resolved. Deletions cut 5 bases from V and 9 bases from J, with 11 bases between. CDR1 is MDHEN and CDR2 is SYDVKM in the germline V gene. The CDR3 consists of 13 residues. The CDR3 DNA follows: TGTGCCAGCAGTCCATTGTTTAGTTCACCCCTCCACTTT. Translating it yields CASSPLFSSPLHF.

As for this clonotype: The junction differs from germline at one of its ends, possibly a read error. The J gene is TRBJ2-3, the V gene TRBV20-1, with D perhaps TRBD2 (6 bases). The V gene's germline CDR1 is DFQATT and CDR2 SNEGSKA (reference sequence). This CDR3 region has 16 residues. This CDR3 reads CGARGVSGGFTDTQYF. CDR3 coding DNA: TGCGGTGCTAGAGGAGTTAGTGGGGGGTTCACAGATACGCAGTATTTT.

Only a few counts were recorded for this clonotype. This chain links TRBV10-3 with TRBJ2-3; D is perhaps TRBD2 (7 bases). This CDR3 has 15 residues. V was pared by 10 bases and J by 5 bases, with 22 bases between. Germline loops: CDR1 ENHRY, CDR2 SYGVKD. CDR3 sequence reads: CATGMEGGVKDTQYF. The CDR3, as DNA: TGTGCCACTGGAATGGAGGGGGGGGTCAAAGATACGCAGTATTTT.

The rearrangement uses TRBV2 and TRBJ2-7; D gene ambiguous. Trimming left V 7 bases short and J 7 bases short, with 20 bases between. This CDR3 has 14 residues. CDR1 and CDR2 from the germline V gene are SNHLY and FYNNEI. This CDR3 is CASKGALSSDEQYF. CDR3 coding DNA: TGTGCCAGCAAAGGTGCACTCTCCAGCGATGAGCAGTACTTC.

This clonotype was recorded a few times. The rearrangement uses TRBV5-1 and TRBJ2-1; tentative D call: TRBD1 (5 bases). CDR1 is SGHRS and CDR2 is YFSETQ in the germline V gene. Trimming cost V 4 bases and J 13 bases, with 18 bases left between them. CDR3 length: 13 residues. This CDR3 is CASSEGQARSQFF. CDR3 DNA: TGCGCCAGCAGCGAAGGACAAGCCCGCTCCCAGTTCTTC.

In its sample, this clonotype was seen a few times. The rearrangement joins TRBV29-1 to TRBJ2-7, with TRBD2 matching 7 bases. This CDR3 has 14 residues. CDR1 and CDR2 (germline): SQVTM, ANQGSEA. After removal of 6 bases from V and 4 bases from J, the junction contained 12 bases not matched to a gene. The CDR3 region is CSVSSGGGRYEQYF. Written as DNA, the CDR3 is TGCAGCGTATCTAGCGGCGGGGGTCGGTACGAGCAGTACTTC.

V gene TRBV5-1 combines with J gene TRBJ1-4, with 9 bases fitting TRBD1. The CDR3 runs 14 residues. V lost 5 bases and J lost 6; bases outside the gene matches: 5. Germline V gives CDR1 SGHRS, CDR2 YFSETQ. In DNA form, the CDR3 reads TGCGCCAGCAGTTTCGGGACAGGGCATGAAAAACTGTTTTTT. It translates to CASSFGTGHEKLFF.

The rearrangement uses TRBV12-3 or TRBV12-4 and TRBJ2-1, with 15 bases aligning to TRBD2. The length of the CDR3 is 18 residues. Trimming took 9 bases from V and 2 from J; bases not matched to a gene: 11. Here the CDR3 DNA reads TGTGCCAGTAGGTCCGGACTAGCGGGGGGGGCCGCCTACAATGAGCAGTTCTTC. Translating it yields CASRSGLAGGAAYNEQFF.

This sequence joins TRBV11-3 and TRBJ2-1; D is uncertain. V was trimmed by 2 bases and J by 7 bases, leaving 9 bases between them. Per the germline V gene, CDR1 is SGHNT and CDR2 is YENEEA. The CDR3 contains 13 residues. CDR3 region: CASSLTVRNEQFF. The CDR3 DNA reads as TGTGCCAGCAGCTTAACAGTTCGAAATGAGCAGTTCTTC.

The rearrangement uses TRBV20-1 and TRBJ2-3, with 8 bases aligning to TRBD2. V shed 0 bases, J shed 5 bases, and the junction held 7 bases outside the gene matches. Germline CDR1 is DFQATT and CDR2 is SNEGSKA (reference sequence). This CDR3 contains 15 residues. CDR3 region: CSARDLAGGRDTQYF. The CDR3 DNA reads TGCAGTGCTAGAGACCTGGCGGGAGGAAGAGATACGCAGTATTTT.

The chain employs TRBV7-9 and TRBJ2-7; TRBD1 matches at 8 bases. The CDR3 is made up of 15 amino acids. Germline loops: CDR1 SEHNR, CDR2 FQNEAQ (reference sequence). Trimming at V came to 4 bases and at J to 2 bases, leaving 7 bases not matched to a gene. The CDR3 reads CASSSTGGIPYEQYF. The CDR3 DNA reads TGTGCCAGCAGCTCCACAGGGGGGATTCCCTACGAGCAGTACTTC. The variable domain in full, completed from reference TRBV7-9 and TRBJ2-7, reads DTGVSQNPRHKITKRGQNVTFRCDPISEHNRLYWYRQTLGQGPEFLTYFQNEAQLEKSRLLSDRFSAERPKGSFSTLEIQRTEQGDSAMYLCASSSTGGIPYEQYFGPGTRLTVT.

This clonotype was observed a few times. This chain uses TRBV30 with TRBJ2-7; a weak D match, TRBD2 (6 bases). V shed 0 bases and J shed 4 bases, with 13 bases lying between them. The CDR3 is 14 amino acids. Germline V gene data show CDR1 as GTSNPN and CDR2 as SVGIG (reference sequence). The CDR3 sequence is CAWSVGGTRYEQYF. As DNA, the CDR3 is TGTGCCTGGAGTGTGGGCGGGACCCGATACGAGCAGTACTTC.

About this clonotype itself: A junction end diverges from the germline sequence, so it may reflect a read error. The genes are TRBV6-1 and TRBJ2-5, with D uncertain. Germline lookup yields CDR1 MNHNS and CDR2 SASEGT. The CDR3 consists of 13 residues. The CDR3 DNA is TGTGCCGGCAGCGCCTTGCCACAGGAGACCCAGTACTTC. Translation: CAGSALPQETQYF.

This clonotype was detected only a few times. The DNA for the CDR3 is TGCGCCAGCAGCCCCCAGACTGTCCCTTCCACAGATACGCAGTATTTT. Translated: CASSPQTVPSTDTQYF. This chain joins TRBV4-1 and TRBJ2-3; no definite D call. The CDR3 has 16 amino acids. V gave up 4 bases and J gave up 2 bases, with 16 bases separating them. Per germline, CDR1 MGHRA and CDR2 YSYEKL.

This clonotype has just a few counts. The J gene is TRBJ2-5, the V gene TRBV3-1, with a weak D call TRBD1 (5 bases). The CDR3 spans 14 residues. Trimming removed 6 bases from V and 4 bases from J, with 15 bases in between. The germline gives CDR1 LGHDT, CDR2 YNNKEL (reference sequence). The CDR3 here is CASSTWGLGETQYF. CDR3 sequence (DNA): TGTGCCAGCAGTACTTGGGGCTTGGGAGAGACCCAGTACTTC.

The CDR3 loop reads CSARDLGNYNEQFF. DNA of the CDR3: TGCAGTGCTAGAGATCTGGGCAACTACAATGAGCAGTTCTTC. The V call is TRBV20-1, the J call TRBJ2-1; D uncertain. Germline loops: CDR1 DFQATT, CDR2 SNEGSKA (reference sequence). The V end lost 0 bases, the J end lost 3 bases, and 9 bases lay between the germline ends. The CDR3 contains 14 residues.